A single sample gave rise to the 13 T cell receptor beta chains below, sequenced in a study of T cell responses to AZD1222 COVID-19 vaccine. Sequencing used immunoSEQ multiplex PCR; TCRdb keeps in-frame clones, though not all of them. The sample carries some 130,000 clones, 93% recorded once. The input for sequencing was peripheral blood, taken on day 0 of AZD1222 vaccination. The receptors derive from an adult in good health.

V gene TRBV19 combines with J gene TRBJ1-5; D perhaps matches TRBD1 (6 bases). The germline gives CDR1 LNHDA, CDR2 SQIVND (reference sequence). The CDR3 has 13 residues. V was trimmed by 3 bases and J by 4 bases, leaving 7 bases between them. The CDR3 here is CASSMDRNQPQHF. In DNA form, the CDR3 reads TGTGCCAGTAGTATGGACAGAAATCAGCCCCAGCATTTT.

CDR3 bases: TGTGCCAGCAGCTTCGGACAGGCGAACTCTGGAAACACCATATATTTT. Residues: CASSFGQANSGNTIYF. The chain has TRBV7-9 and TRBJ1-3, with 7 positions matching TRBD1. Germline trimming cut 3 bases from V and 0 bases from J; bases unmatched to any gene: 5. CDR1 is SEHNR and CDR2 is FQNEAQ in the germline V gene (reference sequence). This CDR3 comprises 16 residues.

This sequence joins TRBV27 and TRBJ2-7, with D perhaps TRBD1 (6 bases). The CDR3 covers 15 residues. V lost 6 bases and J lost 6, with 21 bases in between. Per germline, CDR1 MNHEY and CDR2 SMNVEV (reference sequence). The CDR3 here is CASSSRDIGELEQYF. CDR3 bases: TGTGCCAGCAGCTCTCGGGACATAGGAGAACTCGAGCAGTACTTC.

This chain uses TRBV7-2 with TRBJ2-7; D possibly corresponds to TRBD2 (6 bases). This CDR3 region has 14 residues. V was clipped by 5 bases and J by 2 bases, with 13 bases between them. CDR1 is SGHTA, CDR2 FQGNSA, per germline. For the CDR3, the DNA is TGTGCCAGCAGCGTCATAGCGGAGGCCTACGAGCAGTACTTC. Its translation: CASSVIAEAYEQYF.

The chain joins TRBV6-1 to TRBJ1-1, with TRBD1 matching over 7 bases. The CDR3 has 17 residues. After removal of 2 bases from V and 2 bases from J, the junction contained 11 bases not matched to a gene. Germline CDR1 and CDR2: MNHNS and SASEGT. This chain's CDR3 is CASSEFRIRGVNTEAFF. The CDR3 DNA reads TGTGCCAGCAGTGAATTCCGGATCAGGGGGGTAAACACTGAAGCTTTCTTT.

The V call is TRBV6-4, the J call TRBJ2-3, with 7 bases identical to TRBD2. The CDR3 covers 14 residues. Trimming removed 6 bases from V and 1 base from J; junction bases left unmatched: 4. Germline V CDR1 and CDR2: MRHNA, SNTAGT. The DNA for the CDR3 is TGTGCCAGCAGGGGGGAGGGCCGCACAGATACGCAGTATTTT. Translating gives CASRGEGRTDTQYF.

This chain links TRBV3-1 (or the pseudogene TRBV3-2) with TRBJ2-3, with 8 bases lining up with TRBD2. Unmatched junction bases numbered 22, after V lost 4 bases and J lost 1 base. Germline V lookup: CDR1 LGHDT, CDR2 YNNKEL (reference sequence). There are 21 residues in the CDR3. CDR3 sequence (DNA): TGTGCCAGCAGCCCGGCTCGAACCGGGACTAGGCCCCCGCGGGGCACAGATACGCAGTATTTT. Protein: CASSPARTGTRPPRGTDTQYF.

CDR3 residues: CASSLGLGETQYF. The CDR3 DNA sequence: TGCGCCAGCAGTCTTGGACTAGGCGAGACCCAGTACTTC. The rearrangement uses TRBV10-1 and TRBJ2-5; 7 positions agree with TRBD2. The ends lost 5 bases at V and 5 bases at J; junction bases unmatched: 5. This CDR3 has 13 residues. CDR1 and CDR2 (germline): WNHNN, SYGVQD (reference sequence).

The V call is TRBV15, the J call TRBJ2-5; TRBD2 agrees at 7 bases. This CDR3 has 15 amino acids. The germline V gene encodes CDR1 LNHNV and CDR2 YYDKDF (reference sequence). The V and J ends lost 5 bases and 3 bases, in that order; junction bases with no gene match: 9. CDR3: CATSYQLAGEETQYF. The CDR3 nucleotides read TGTGCCACCAGCTATCAACTGGCGGGGGAAGAGACCCAGTACTTC. Based on the CDR3 plus reference TRBV15 and TRBJ2-5, the full variable domain is DAMVIQNPRYQVTQFGKPVTLSCSQTLNHNVMYWYQQKSSQAPKLLFHYYDKDFNNEADTPDNFQSRRPNTSFCFLDIRSPGLGDTAMYLCATSYQLAGEETQYFGPGTRLLVL.

This chain connects TRBV4-2 to TRBJ1-4, with 7 bases that match TRBD1. Germline trimming cut 3 bases from V and 8 bases from J; bases unmatched to any gene: 12. This CDR3 has 16 amino acids. CDR1 is LGHNA, CDR2 YNFKEQ, per germline. The CDR3 nucleotides are TGTGCCAGCAGCCAGTTACTGACAGGGCCTTGGGAAAAACTGTTTTTT. This encodes CASSQLLTGPWEKLFF.

This clone turned up a few times. The rearrangement joins TRBV7-9 to TRBJ1-1, with D uncertain. Per germline, CDR1 SEHNR and CDR2 FQNEAQ (reference sequence). The CDR3 is 14 residues long. V lost 3 bases and J lost 0, with 8 bases in between. The CDR3, as DNA: TGTGCCAGCAGCTTCTTTTCTTTGAACACTGAAGCTTTCTTT. Protein sequence: CASSFFSLNTEAFF.

The V gene is TRBV5-1, the J gene TRBJ2-5; D is unclear. Germline-derived CDR1 and CDR2 are SGHRS and YFSETQ. The CDR3 spans 12 residues. The ends were cut back, 4 bases at V and 5 bases at J, with 9 bases in the middle. The CDR3 DNA reads as TGCGCCAGCAGCAAGACATTGGAGACCCAGTACTTC. It encodes CASSKTLETQYF. Together with reference TRBV5-1 and TRBJ2-5, the CDR3 gives the full variable domain: KAGVTQTPRYLIKTRGQQVTLSCSPISGHRSVSWYQQTPGQGLQFLFEYFSETQRNKGNFPGRFSGRQFSNSRSEMNVSTLELGDSALYLCASSKTLETQYFGPGTRLLVL.

This clone was observed once. The rearrangement uses TRBV4-1 and TRBJ2-1; the D is unclear. The CDR3 has 19 amino acids. The V and J ends lost 1 base and 0 bases respectively, with 19 bases between them. The germline CDR1 and CDR2 sequences are MGHRA and YSYEKL. The CDR3 DNA sequence: TGCGCCAGCAGCCAAGTGGTTTTAAGGCGTTCGAGCTCCTACAATGAGCAGTTCTTC. Encoded protein: CASSQVVLRRSSSYNEQFF.